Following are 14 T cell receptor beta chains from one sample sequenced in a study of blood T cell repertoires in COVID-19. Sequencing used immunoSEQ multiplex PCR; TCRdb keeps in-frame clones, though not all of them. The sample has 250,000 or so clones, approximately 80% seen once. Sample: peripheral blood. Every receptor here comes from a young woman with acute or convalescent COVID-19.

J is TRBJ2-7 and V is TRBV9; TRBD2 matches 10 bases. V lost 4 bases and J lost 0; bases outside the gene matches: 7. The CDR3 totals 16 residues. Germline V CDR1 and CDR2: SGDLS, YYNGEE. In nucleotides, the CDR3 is TGTGCCAGCAGCTCCAAAGCTAGCGGGAGCTCCTACGAGCAGTACTTC. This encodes CASSSKASGSSYEQYF.

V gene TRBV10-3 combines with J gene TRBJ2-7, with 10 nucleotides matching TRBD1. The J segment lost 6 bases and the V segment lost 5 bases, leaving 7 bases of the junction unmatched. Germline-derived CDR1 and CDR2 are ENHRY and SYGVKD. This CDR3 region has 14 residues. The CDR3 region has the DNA TGTGCCATCAGTACCGGGACAGGGGTAGGCGAGCAGTACTTC. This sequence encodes CAISTGTGVGEQYF.

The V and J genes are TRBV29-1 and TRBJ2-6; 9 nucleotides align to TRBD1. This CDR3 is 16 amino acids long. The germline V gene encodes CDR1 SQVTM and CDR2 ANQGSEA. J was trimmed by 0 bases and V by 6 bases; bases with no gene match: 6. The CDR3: CSVTGGRSSGANVLTF. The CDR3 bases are TGCAGCGTGACAGGGGGAAGAAGCTCTGGGGCCAACGTCCTGACTTTC.

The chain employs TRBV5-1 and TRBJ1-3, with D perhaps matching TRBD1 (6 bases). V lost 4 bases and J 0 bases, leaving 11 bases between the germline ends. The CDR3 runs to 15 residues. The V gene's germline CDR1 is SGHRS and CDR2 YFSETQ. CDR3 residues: CASSIGQISGNTIYF. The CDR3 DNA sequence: TGCGCCAGCAGCATAGGACAGATCTCTGGAAACACCATATATTTT.

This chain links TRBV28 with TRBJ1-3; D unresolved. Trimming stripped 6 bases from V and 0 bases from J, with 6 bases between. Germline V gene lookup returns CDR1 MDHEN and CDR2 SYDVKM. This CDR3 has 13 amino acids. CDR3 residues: CASSEDSGNTIYF. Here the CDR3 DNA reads TGTGCCAGCAGCGAGGACTCTGGAAACACCATATATTTT.

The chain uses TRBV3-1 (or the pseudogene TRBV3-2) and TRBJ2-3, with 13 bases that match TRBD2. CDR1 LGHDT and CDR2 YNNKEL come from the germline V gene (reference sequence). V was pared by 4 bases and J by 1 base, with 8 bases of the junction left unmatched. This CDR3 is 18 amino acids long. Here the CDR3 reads CASSRRMGLAGCTDTQYF. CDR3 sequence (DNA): TGTGCCAGCAGCCGCCGAATGGGACTAGCGGGATGCACAGATACGCAGTATTTT.

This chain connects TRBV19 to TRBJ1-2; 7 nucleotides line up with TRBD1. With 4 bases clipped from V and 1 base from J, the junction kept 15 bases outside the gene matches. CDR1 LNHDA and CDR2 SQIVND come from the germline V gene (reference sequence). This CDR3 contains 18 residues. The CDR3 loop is CASSKRGGEGDFNYGYTF. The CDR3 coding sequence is TGTGCCAGTAGTAAAAGAGGGGGCGAAGGGGACTTTAACTATGGCTACACCTTC.

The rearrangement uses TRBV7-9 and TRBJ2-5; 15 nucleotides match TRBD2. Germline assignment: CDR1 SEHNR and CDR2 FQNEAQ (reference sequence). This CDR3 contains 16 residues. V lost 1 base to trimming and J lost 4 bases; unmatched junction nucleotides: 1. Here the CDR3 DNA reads TGTGCCAGCAGCTTAGAGGGACTAGCGGGAGGAGAGACCCAGTACTTC. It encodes CASSLEGLAGGETQYF.

The CDR3 DNA reads as TGTGCCTGGACACTGGGGACAGGGGGAAATGAAAAACTGTTTTTT. Protein product: CAWTLGTGGNEKLFF. The chain links TRBV30 to TRBJ1-4, with 11 bases that match TRBD1. The germline V gene has CDR1 GTSNPN and CDR2 SVGIG (reference sequence). The CDR3 loop spans 15 amino acids. With V trimmed by 4 bases and J by 5 bases, 6 bases remained unmatched.

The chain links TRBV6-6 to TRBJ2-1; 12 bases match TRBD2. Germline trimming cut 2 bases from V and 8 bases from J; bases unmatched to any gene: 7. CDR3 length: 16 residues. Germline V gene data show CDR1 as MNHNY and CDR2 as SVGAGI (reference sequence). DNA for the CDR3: TGTGCCAGCAGTTACCTAGCGGGAGGGCCTCGACATGAGCAGTTCTTC. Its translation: CASSYLAGGPRHEQFF.

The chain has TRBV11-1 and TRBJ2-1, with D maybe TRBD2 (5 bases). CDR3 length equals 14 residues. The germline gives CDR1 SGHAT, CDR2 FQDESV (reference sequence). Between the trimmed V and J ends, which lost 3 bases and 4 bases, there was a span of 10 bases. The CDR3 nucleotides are TGTGCCAGCAGCTTGTCGAGAGGGTACAATGAGCAGTTCTTC. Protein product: CASSLSRGYNEQFF.

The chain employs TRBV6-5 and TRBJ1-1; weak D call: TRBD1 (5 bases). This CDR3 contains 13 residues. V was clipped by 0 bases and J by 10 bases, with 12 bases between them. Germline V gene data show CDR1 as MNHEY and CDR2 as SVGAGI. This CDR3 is CASSYSKGMLAFF. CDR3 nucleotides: TGTGCCAGCAGTTACTCGAAGGGGATGCTAGCTTTCTTT.

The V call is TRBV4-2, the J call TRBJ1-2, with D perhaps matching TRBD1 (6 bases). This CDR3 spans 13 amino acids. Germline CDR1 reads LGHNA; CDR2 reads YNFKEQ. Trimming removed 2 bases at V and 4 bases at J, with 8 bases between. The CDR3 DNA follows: TGTGCCAGCAGCCAACAGACAGGCTATGGCTACACCTTC. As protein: CASSQQTGYGYTF.

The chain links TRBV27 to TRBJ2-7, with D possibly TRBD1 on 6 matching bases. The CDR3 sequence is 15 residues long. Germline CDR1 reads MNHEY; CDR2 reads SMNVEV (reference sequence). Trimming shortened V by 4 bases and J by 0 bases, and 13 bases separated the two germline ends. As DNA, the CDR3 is TGTGCCAGCAGTTACCGGGACAAGAGCTCCTACGAGCAGTACTTC. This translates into CASSYRDKSSYEQYF.